Below, 2 T cell receptor beta chains from the same sample are listed, as sequenced in a study of CD8+ T cells in alopecia areata. RNA was isolated and reverse transcribed to cDNA, the sequencing template. Here immunoSEQ multiplex PCR was the method, and the copy in TCRdb shows in-frame clones only, minus some. The sample shows 100,000 to 150,000 clones, around 49% of them seen only once. Specimen: CD8+ T cells sorted from blood, collected at week 0. The receptors come from a human donor with alopecia areata.

This clone was counted only a few times. The chain is built from TRBV7-9 and TRBJ1-4; a weak D match, TRBD1 (6 bases). The germline gives CDR1 SEHNR, CDR2 FQNEAQ (reference sequence). With 4 bases removed from V and 4 bases from J, the gap between germline ends came to 19 bases. CDR3 length equals 17 residues. In DNA form, the CDR3 reads TGTGCCAGCAGCTCAACCTCCAGGGGCGCGGTTAATGAAAAACTGTTTTTT. As protein: CASSSTSRGAVNEKLFF.

The chain's CDR3 is CASSYLGTGPYNEQFF. DNA of the CDR3: TGTGCCAGCAGCTACTTGGGGACAGGGCCCTACAATGAGCAGTTCTTC. V is TRBV5-5 and J is TRBJ2-1; 9 positions agree with TRBD1. Germline CDR1 is SGHKS and CDR2 is YYEKEE (reference sequence). V dropped 3 bases and J dropped 2; count of bases not matched to a gene: 6. The CDR3 runs to 16 residues.